This T cell receptor (beta chain) originates from a study of blood T cell repertoires in COVID-19. Study in general: COVID-19 samples collected from the United States, Italy and Spain covered acute and convalescent phases. T cells, B-cell-depleted T cells, or PBMCs provided the cDNA or gDNA that served as material.

The ends lost 5 bases at V and 10 bases at J; junction bases unmatched: 8. The CDR3 has 14 amino acids. Germline V gives CDR1 SGHTA, CDR2 FQGNSA. The authors' processing: The authors estimated nucleated cell counts from reference gene primer amplification. Some clones are missing from TCRdb's copy, which holds only in-frame ones; the method was immunoSEQ multiplex PCR. Clonal size and the V and J genes are those of that table, whereas D and trimming came from the DNA. The sample yields fewer than 250,000 clones, roughly 82% seen once. The sequence was collected from a woman in her seventies with acute or convalescent COVID-19. The chain joins TRBV7-2 to TRBJ1-6; the match to TRBD1 covers 7 bases. Sample: peripheral blood. The CDR3 nucleotides read TGTGCCAGCAGCCCGACTAAGGACAGGTCACCCCTCCACTTT. This translates into CASSPTKDRSPLHF.